These 15 T cell receptor beta chains originate from one sample sequenced in a study of T cell responses to AZD1222 COVID-19 vaccine. Clones were sequenced by immunoSEQ multiplex PCR, and TCRdb holds only the in-frame ones, with some missing. The sample lists 98,000 or so clones; roughly 86% were seen once. The sample here was peripheral blood, taken 28 days after the second AZD1222 dose. These TCRs come from an adult who received the AZD1222 COVID-19 vaccine.

This clone was counted a few times. The chain employs TRBV19 and TRBJ2-2; D is uncertain. V lost 5 bases to trimming and J lost 4 bases, with 5 bases between them. Germline loops: CDR1 LNHDA, CDR2 SQIVND (reference sequence). There are 12 residues in the CDR3. The CDR3 nucleotides are TGTGCCAGTAGTTTGGTCACCGGGGAGCTGTTTTTT. Amino acids: CASSLVTGELFF.

J is TRBJ2-1 and V is TRBV6-5; 7 nucleotides match TRBD2. In germline, CDR1 is MNHEY, CDR2 SVGAGI. The CDR3 is 15 residues long. V was clipped by 6 bases and J by 0 bases; unmatched bases: 5. This CDR3 is CASRGGGSSYNEQFF. CDR3 nucleotide sequence: TGTGCCAGCAGAGGTGGCGGGAGCTCCTACAATGAGCAGTTCTTC.

The rearrangement joins TRBV6-5 to TRBJ2-2; possible D gene TRBD1, 5 bases. Germline-derived CDR1 and CDR2 are MNHEY and SVGAGI. The length of the CDR3 is 15 residues. V lost 3 bases and J 7 bases, leaving 15 bases between the germline ends. For the CDR3, the DNA is TGTGCCAGCAGTTATGCTGCAGGGTCAAGCGGGGAGCTGTTTTTT. It translates to CASSYAAGSSGELFF.

DNA of the CDR3: TGTGCCAGTACCTTAGGACAGGGTAACACCGGGGAGCTGTTTTTT. Protein sequence: CASTLGQGNTGELFF. V usage is TRBV27 and J usage is TRBJ2-2; TRBD1 aligns across 8 bases. This CDR3 region has 15 residues. Germline values: CDR1 MNHEY, CDR2 SMNVEV (reference sequence). J was trimmed by 2 bases and V by 9 bases; bases with no gene match: 8.

This clone is a singleton in its sample. The chain uses TRBV28 and TRBJ1-2; 9 bases line up with TRBD1. The CDR3 is made up of 14 amino acids. The V gene end was trimmed by 6 bases and the J gene end by 5 bases; junction bases not matched to a gene: 7. The germline V gene encodes CDR1 MDHEN and CDR2 SYDVKM. CDR3 in DNA: TGTGCCAGCAGAGGGACAGGGATGAGGTATGGCTACACCTTC. Its protein is CASRGTGMRYGYTF.

The chain recombines TRBV5-1 with TRBJ2-5, with D maybe TRBD1 (5 bases). Germline CDR1 is SGHRS and CDR2 is YFSETQ. V was shortened by 4 bases and J by 2 bases, with 18 bases between the two germline ends. The CDR3 is made up of 16 amino acids. The CDR3 region has the DNA TGCGCCAGCAGCCGAACGCCCGACAGTCTACAAGAGACCCAGTACTTC. Amino acids: CASSRTPDSLQETQYF.

The chain is built from TRBV18 and TRBJ1-3; no firm D call. V was clipped by 3 bases and J by 1 base, with 7 bases between them. The germline V gene has CDR1 KGHSH and CDR2 LQKENI. This CDR3 is built from 14 residues. The CDR3 loop reads CASSPWGSGNTIYF. The CDR3 coding sequence is TGTGCCAGCTCACCCTGGGGTTCTGGAAACACCATATATTTT. The entire variable domain, with the rest obtained from reference TRBV18 and TRBJ1-3, is as follows: NAGVMQNPRHLVRRRGQEARLRCSPMKGHSHVYWYRQLPEEGLKFMVYLQKENIIDESGMPKERFSAEFPKEGPSILRIQQVVRGDSAAYFCASSPWGSGNTIYFGEGSWLTVV.

This chain joins TRBV7-9 and TRBJ2-1; possible D gene TRBD2, 6 bases. This CDR3 comprises 15 residues. Germline CDR1 SEHNR, CDR2 FQNEAQ (reference sequence). V lost 6 bases to trimming and J lost 5 bases, with 17 bases between them. CDR3 bases: TGTGCCAGCAGATCACGAGCGGGTACGGACAATGAGCAGTTCTTC. It yields the protein CASRSRAGTDNEQFF.

The CDR3 nucleotides are TGTGCCAGCAGGCGGGGGGCGGTAAACACTGAAGCTTTCTTT. Encoded protein: CASRRGAVNTEAFF. The V gene is TRBV2, the J gene TRBJ1-1, with D possibly being TRBD1 (6 bases). The CDR3 runs 14 residues. Deletions cut 6 bases from V and 2 bases from J, with 13 bases between. Per the germline V gene, CDR1 is SNHLY and CDR2 is FYNNEI. The variable domain in full, with the rest retrieved from reference TRBV2 and TRBJ1-1, is EPEVTQTPSHQVTQMGQEVILRCVPISNHLYFYWYRQILGQKVEFLVSFYNNEISEKSEIFDDQFSVERPDGSNFTLKIRSTKLEDSAMYFCASRRGAVNTEAFFGQGTRLTVV.

The rearrangement uses TRBV12-5 and TRBJ1-5, with no clear D. Per germline, CDR1 LGHNT and CDR2 FRNRAP. V lost 1 base and J 0 bases, leaving 7 bases between the germline ends. The CDR3 covers 15 residues. In DNA form, the CDR3 reads TGTGCTAGTGGTTTGGCAGATTATAGCAATCAGCCCCAGCATTTT. As protein: CASGLADYSNQPQHF.

The gene calls are TRBV19 and TRBJ2-3; no firm D call. The CDR3 is 14 amino acids. Looked up from germline, CDR1 is LNHDA and CDR2 is SQIVND (reference sequence). Trimming stripped 6 bases from V and 4 bases from J, with 14 bases between. This CDR3 is CASRVGYEADTQYF. The CDR3 DNA follows: TGTGCCAGTAGGGTAGGTTATGAGGCAGATACGCAGTATTTT. The whole variable domain, remainder taken from reference TRBV19 and TRBJ2-3, is DGGITQSPKYLFRKEGQNVTLSCEQNLNHDAMYWYRQDPGQGLRLIYYSQIVNDFQKGDIAEGYSVSREKKESFPLTVTSAQKNPTAFYLCASRVGYEADTQYFGPGTRLTVL.

This chain links TRBV28 with TRBJ2-7; a weak D match, TRBD2 (7 bases). The germline V gene encodes CDR1 MDHEN and CDR2 SYDVKM. This CDR3 contains 15 residues. The V end was cut by 5 bases, the J end by 4 bases, with 18 bases between. The CDR3: CASSLISGGPYEQYF. The CDR3, as DNA: TGTGCCAGCAGTCTCATATCGGGGGGCCCTTACGAGCAGTACTTC.

This clone was detected once. The chain links TRBV6-5 to TRBJ2-1; no firm D call. The CDR3 runs 13 residues. CDR1 and CDR2 (germline): MNHEY, SVGAGI. Trimming left V 7 bases short and J 9 bases short, with 16 bases between. CDR3 sequence reads: CASIKEATGEQFF. The CDR3 DNA is TGTGCCAGCATTAAGGAAGCCACGGGTGAGCAGTTCTTC.

The rearrangement links TRBV6-5 to TRBJ1-3; 9 bases align to TRBD1. The CDR3 length is 15 residues. Germline CDR1 is MNHEY and CDR2 is SVGAGI. Trimming took 2 bases from V and 2 from J; bases not matched to a gene: 1. The CDR3 nucleotides read TGTGCCAGCAGTTACGGACAGGGGACTGGAAACACCATATATTTT. Encoded protein: CASSYGQGTGNTIYF.

The V and J genes are TRBV27 and TRBJ1-2, with TRBD1 matching 9 bases. In germline, CDR1 is MNHEY, CDR2 SMNVEV (reference sequence). Trimming at V came to 6 bases and at J to 3 bases, leaving 17 bases not matched to a gene. The CDR3 extends over 18 amino acids. This chain's CDR3 is CASSLWPPLGTGYYGYTF. The CDR3 region has the DNA TGTGCCAGCAGCCTGTGGCCTCCCCTCGGGACAGGGTACTATGGCTACACCTTC.